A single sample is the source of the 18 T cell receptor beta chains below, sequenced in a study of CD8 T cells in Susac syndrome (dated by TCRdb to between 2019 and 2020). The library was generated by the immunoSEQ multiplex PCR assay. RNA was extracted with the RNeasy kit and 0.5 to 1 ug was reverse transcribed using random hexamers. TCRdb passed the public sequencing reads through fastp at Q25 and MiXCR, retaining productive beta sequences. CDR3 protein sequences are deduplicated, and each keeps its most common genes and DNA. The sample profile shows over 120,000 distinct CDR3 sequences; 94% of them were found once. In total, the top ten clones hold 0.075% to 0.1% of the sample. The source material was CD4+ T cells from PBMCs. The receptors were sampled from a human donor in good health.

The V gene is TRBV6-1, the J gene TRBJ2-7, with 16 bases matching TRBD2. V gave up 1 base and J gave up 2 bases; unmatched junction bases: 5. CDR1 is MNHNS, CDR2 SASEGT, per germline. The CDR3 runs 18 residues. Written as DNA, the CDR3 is TGTGCCAGCAGTGAAGTCGGGACTAGCGGGAGGGCCCCCTACGAGCAGTACTTC. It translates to CASSEVGTSGRAPYEQYF.

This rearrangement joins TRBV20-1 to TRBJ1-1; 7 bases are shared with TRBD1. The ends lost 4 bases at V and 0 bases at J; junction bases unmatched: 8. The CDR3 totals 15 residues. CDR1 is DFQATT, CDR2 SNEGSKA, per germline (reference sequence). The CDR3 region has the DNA TGCAGTGCTATGACAGGGACACCAATGAACACTGAAGCTTTCTTT. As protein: CSAMTGTPMNTEAFF.

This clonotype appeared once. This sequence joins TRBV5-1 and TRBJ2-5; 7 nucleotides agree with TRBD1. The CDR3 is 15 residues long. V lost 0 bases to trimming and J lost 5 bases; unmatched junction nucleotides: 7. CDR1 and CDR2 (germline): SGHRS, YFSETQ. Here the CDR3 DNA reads TGCGCCAGCAGCTTGGGTTCACAGGGGAAGGAGACCCAGTACTTC. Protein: CASSLGSQGKETQYF.

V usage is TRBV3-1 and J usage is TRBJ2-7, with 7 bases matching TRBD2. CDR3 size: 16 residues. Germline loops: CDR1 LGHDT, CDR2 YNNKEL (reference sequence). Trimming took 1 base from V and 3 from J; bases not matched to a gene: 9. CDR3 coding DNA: TGTGCCAGCAGCCAAGCTTCTAGCGGTGGCCTCTACGAGCAGTACTTC. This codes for CASSQASSGGLYEQYF.

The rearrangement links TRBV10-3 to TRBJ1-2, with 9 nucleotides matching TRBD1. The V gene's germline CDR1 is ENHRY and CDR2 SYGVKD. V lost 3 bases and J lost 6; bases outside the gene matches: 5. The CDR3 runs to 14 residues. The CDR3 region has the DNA TGTGCCATCAGTGACCCCCGACAGGGGGATGGCTACACCTTC. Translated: CAISDPRQGDGYTF.

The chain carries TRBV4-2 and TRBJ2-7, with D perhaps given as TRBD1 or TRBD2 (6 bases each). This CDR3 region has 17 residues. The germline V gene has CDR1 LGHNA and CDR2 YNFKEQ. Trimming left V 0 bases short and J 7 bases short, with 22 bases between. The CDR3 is CASSQELRDIVAGEQYF. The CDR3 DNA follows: TGTGCCAGCAGCCAAGAACTCAGGGACATTGTTGCGGGGGAGCAGTACTTC.

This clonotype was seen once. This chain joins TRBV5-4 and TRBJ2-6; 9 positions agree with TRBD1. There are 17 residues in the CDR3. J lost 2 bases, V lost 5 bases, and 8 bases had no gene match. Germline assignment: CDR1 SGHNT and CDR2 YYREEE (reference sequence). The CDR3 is CASRAGTGGAGANVLTF. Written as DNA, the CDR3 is TGTGCCAGCAGGGCCGGCACAGGGGGCGCTGGGGCCAACGTCCTGACTTTC.

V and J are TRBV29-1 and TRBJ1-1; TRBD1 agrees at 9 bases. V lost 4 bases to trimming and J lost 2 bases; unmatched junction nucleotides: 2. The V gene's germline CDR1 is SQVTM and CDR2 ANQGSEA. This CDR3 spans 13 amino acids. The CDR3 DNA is TGCAGCGTTGGGGGACAGGGTAACACTGAAGCTTTCTTT. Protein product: CSVGGQGNTEAFF.

For the CDR3, the DNA is TGTGCCAGCAGCCAGGTCACGGCGGATGGCTACACCTTC. Residues: CASSQVTADGYTF. The J gene is TRBJ1-2, the V gene TRBV3-1; D is unclear. In germline, CDR1 is LGHDT, CDR2 YNNKEL (reference sequence). The CDR3 runs to 13 residues. Trimming cost V 3 bases and J 6 bases, with 11 bases left between them.

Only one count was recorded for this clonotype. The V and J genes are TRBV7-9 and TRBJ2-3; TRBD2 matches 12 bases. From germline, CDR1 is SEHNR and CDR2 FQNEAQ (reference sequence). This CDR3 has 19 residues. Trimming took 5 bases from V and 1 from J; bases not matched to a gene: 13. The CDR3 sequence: CASSARLAGALRGTDTQYF. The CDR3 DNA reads TGTGCCAGCAGCGCAAGACTAGCGGGAGCCCTGCGGGGCACAGATACGCAGTATTTT.

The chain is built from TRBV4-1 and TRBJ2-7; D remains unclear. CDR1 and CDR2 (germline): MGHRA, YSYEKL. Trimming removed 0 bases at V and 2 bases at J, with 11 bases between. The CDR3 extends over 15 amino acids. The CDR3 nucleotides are TGCGCCAGCAGCCAAGAGGTTTCGGTCCCCTACGAGCAGTACTTC. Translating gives CASSQEVSVPYEQYF.

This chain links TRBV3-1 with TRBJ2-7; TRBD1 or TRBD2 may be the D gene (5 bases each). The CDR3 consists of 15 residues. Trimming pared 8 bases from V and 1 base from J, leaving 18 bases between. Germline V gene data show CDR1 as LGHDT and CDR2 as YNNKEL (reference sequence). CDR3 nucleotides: TGTGCCAGCGGGGCGGGCCCTCGCCGATCCTACGAGCAGTACTTC. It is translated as CASGAGPRRSYEQYF.

The CDR3, as DNA: TGTGCCAGCAGGTCTTCCGGGACAGGGGCGTACTTC. It encodes CASRSSGTGAYF. The V call is TRBV12-3 or TRBV12-4, the J call TRBJ2-7; TRBD1 matches 10 bases. V lost 6 bases, J lost 12 bases, and 8 bases stayed unmatched. The CDR3 is 12 residues long.

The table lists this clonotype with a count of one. The CDR3 loop reads CASSYDPHAPGGWYEQYF. In DNA, the CDR3 is TGTGCCAGCAGTTACGACCCTCATGCACCGGGAGGATGGTACGAGCAGTACTTC. The chain uses TRBV6-5 and TRBJ2-7; 7 positions agree with TRBD2. Germline lookup yields CDR1 MNHEY and CDR2 SVGAGI. This CDR3 is 18 amino acids long. With V trimmed by 2 bases and J by 4 bases, 17 bases remained unmatched.

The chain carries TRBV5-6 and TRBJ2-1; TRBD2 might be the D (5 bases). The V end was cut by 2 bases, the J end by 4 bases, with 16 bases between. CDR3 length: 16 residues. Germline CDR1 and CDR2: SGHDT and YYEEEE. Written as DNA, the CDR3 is TGTGCCAGCAGCTTTGCCGGCGGACTCCTATACAATGAGCAGTTCTTC. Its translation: CASSFAGGLLYNEQFF.

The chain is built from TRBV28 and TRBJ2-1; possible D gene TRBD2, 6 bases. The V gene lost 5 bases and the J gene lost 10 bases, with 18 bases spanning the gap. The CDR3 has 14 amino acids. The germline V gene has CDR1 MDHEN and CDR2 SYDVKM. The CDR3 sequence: CASSATGLLLEQFF. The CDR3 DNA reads TGTGCCAGCAGTGCCACGGGACTCCTATTGGAGCAGTTCTTC.

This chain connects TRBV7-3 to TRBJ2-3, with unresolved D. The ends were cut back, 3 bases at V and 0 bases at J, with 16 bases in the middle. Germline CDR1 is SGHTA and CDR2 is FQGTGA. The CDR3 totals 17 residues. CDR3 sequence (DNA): TGTGCCAGCAGCTTGATGGGTAGTGGAGCTAGCACAGATACGCAGTATTTT. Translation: CASSLMGSGASTDTQYF.

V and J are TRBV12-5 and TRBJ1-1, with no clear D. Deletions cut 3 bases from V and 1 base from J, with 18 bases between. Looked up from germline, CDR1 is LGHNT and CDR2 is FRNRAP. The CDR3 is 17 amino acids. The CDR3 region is CASGFPPVRPTNTEAFF. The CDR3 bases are TGTGCTAGTGGTTTCCCTCCTGTGCGGCCTACGAACACTGAAGCTTTCTTT.